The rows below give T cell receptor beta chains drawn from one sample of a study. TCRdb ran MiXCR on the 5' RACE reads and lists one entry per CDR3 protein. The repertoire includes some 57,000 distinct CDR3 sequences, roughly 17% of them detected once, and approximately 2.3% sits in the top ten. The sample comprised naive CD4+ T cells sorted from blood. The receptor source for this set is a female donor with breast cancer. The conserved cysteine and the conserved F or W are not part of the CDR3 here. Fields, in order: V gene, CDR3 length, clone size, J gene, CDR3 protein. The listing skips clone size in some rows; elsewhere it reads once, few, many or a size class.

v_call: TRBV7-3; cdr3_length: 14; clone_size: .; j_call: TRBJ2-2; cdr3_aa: ASSLTYRRDTGELF
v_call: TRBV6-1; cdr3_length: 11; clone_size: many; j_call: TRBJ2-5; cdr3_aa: ASSVEKQETQY
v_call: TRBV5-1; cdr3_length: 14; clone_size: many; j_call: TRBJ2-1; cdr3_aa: ASSLTIAGGQNEQF
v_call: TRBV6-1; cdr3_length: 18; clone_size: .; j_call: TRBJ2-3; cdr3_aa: ASSEKIAGGLLTSTDTQY
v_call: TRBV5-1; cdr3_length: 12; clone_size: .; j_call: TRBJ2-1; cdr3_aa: ASRPGVSYNEQF
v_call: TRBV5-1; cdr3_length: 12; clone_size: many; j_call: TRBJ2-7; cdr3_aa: ASNLGYSSYEQY
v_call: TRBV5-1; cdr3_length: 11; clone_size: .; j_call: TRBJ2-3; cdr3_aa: ASSLSYTDTQY
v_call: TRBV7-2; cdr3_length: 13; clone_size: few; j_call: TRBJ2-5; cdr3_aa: ASSSLGLAGETQY
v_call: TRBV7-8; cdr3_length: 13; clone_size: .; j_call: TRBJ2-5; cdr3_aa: ANSLVASLRETQY
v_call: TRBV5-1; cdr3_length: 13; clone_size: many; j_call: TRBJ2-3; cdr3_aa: ASSPGSTSTDTQY
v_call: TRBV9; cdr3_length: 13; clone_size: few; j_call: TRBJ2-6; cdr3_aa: ASSTRGYGANVLT
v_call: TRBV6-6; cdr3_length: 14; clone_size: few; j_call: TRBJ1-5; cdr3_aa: ASSYEGQGAGQPQH
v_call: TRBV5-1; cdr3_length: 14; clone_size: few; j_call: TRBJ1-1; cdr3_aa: ASSWKLQGLNTEAF
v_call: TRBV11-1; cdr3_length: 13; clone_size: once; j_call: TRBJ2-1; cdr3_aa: AGSVTSGGIYEQF
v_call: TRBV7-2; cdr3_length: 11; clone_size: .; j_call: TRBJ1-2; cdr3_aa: ASSFGQFYGYT
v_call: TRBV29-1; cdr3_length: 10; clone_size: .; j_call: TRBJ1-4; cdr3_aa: SARDSVEKLF
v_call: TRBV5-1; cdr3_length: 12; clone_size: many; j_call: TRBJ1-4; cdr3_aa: ASSSAGLSEKLF
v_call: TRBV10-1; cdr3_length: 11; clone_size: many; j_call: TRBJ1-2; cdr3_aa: ASSLDRGRGYT
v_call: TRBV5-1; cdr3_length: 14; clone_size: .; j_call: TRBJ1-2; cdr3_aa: ASSGGQGMLENGYT
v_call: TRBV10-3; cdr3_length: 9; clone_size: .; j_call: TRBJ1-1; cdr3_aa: ATMGRIEAF
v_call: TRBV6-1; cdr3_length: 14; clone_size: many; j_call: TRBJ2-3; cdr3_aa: ASSGTSGRTTDTQY
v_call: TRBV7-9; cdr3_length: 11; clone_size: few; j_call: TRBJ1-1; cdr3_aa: ASSLGQRNEAF
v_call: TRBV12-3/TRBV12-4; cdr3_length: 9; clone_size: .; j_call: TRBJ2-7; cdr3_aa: ASSLGYEQD
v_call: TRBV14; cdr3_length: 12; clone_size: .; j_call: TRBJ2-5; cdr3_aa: ASSQGWLGETQY
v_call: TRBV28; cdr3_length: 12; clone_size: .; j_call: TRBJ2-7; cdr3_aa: ASNPGALSYEQC
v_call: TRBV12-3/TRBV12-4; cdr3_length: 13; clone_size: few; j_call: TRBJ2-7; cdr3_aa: ASSSTTGAIYEQY
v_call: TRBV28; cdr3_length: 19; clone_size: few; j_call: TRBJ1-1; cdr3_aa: ASSFALSPTLEHGVGTEAF
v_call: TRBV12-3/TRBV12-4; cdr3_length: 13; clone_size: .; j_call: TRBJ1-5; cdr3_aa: ASSQGQVSNQPQH
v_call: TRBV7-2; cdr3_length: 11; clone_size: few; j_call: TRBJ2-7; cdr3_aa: ASSLSGMGEQY
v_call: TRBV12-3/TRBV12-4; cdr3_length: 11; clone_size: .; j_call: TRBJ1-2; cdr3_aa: ASSLDRVDGYT
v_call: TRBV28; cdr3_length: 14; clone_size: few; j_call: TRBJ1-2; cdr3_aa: ASSLGGTGVNYGYT
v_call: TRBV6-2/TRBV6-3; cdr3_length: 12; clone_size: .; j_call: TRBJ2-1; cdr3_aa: ASSLHSTYNEQF
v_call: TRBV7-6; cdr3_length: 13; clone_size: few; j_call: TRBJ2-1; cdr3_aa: ASSYLAAPAGEQF
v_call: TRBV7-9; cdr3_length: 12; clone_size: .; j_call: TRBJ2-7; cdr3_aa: ASSLGNRAYEQY
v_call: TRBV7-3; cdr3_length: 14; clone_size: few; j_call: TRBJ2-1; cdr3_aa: ASSLYGQGASNEQF
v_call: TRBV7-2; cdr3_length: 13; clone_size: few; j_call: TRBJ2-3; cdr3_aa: ASSIQGDSTDTQY
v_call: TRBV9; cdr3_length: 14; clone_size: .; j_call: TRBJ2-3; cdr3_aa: ASSVLAGTFTDTQY
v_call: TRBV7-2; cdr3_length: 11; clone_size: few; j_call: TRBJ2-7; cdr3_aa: ASSSVGGNKQY